This entry lists 12 T cell receptor beta chains sequenced from one sample in a study of Graves' ophthalmopathy and Graves' hyperthyroidism. For repertoire sequencing, the TCR beta CDR3 regions were amplified from RNA transcripts. Scientists carried out first-round RT-PCR using HTBI primers and then a second-round multiplex PCR. A single record per CDR3 protein comes from TCRdb applying MiXCR to the multiplex PCR reads. Seen here are roughly 410,000 distinct CDR3 sequences, approximately 15% observed once, and the top ten hold approximately 7%. Sequenced input: peripheral blood. The receptors shown here come from a woman aged 18 to 35 with stable Graves' hyperthyroidism.

The chain joins TRBV27 to TRBJ2-3; D is unresolved. The V end was cut by 2 bases, the J end by 2 bases, with 11 bases between. Per germline, CDR1 MNHEY and CDR2 SMNVEV (reference sequence). The CDR3 runs to 15 residues. CDR3 in amino acids: CASSLRASHTDTQYF. The CDR3 DNA follows: TGTGCCAGCAGTTTAAGAGCGTCCCACACAGATACGCAGTATTTT.

This clonotype was observed at least ten times. The chain uses TRBV9 and TRBJ1-3; tentatively, D is TRBD1 (6 bases). Germline assignment: CDR1 SGDLS and CDR2 YYNGEE. The CDR3 runs to 17 residues. The ends were cut back, 3 bases at V and 0 bases at J, with 16 bases in the middle. Here the CDR3 DNA reads TGTGCCAGCAGCGCCGAAGTGGGGGCCCACTCTGGAAACACCATATATTTT. It specifies CASSAEVGAHSGNTIYF.

In this sample, this clonotype turned up many times. The rearrangement joins TRBV12-3 or TRBV12-4 to TRBJ2-7, with 13 positions matching TRBD2. V shed 4 bases, J shed 2 bases, and the junction held 2 bases outside the gene matches. This CDR3 comprises 15 residues. The CDR3 spells CASSSGLAGPYEQYF. CDR3 sequence (DNA): TGTGCCAGCAGTTCGGGACTAGCGGGGCCCTACGAGCAGTACTTC.

The chain combines TRBV3-1 with TRBJ1-5; D not certain. CDR3 length equals 14 residues. V was pared by 1 base and J by 6 bases, with 10 bases between. The germline V gene has CDR1 LGHDT and CDR2 YNNKEL (reference sequence). In DNA, the CDR3 is TGTGCCAGCAGCCAAGTTCCTACGACTCAGCCCCAGCATTTT. It translates to CASSQVPTTQPQHF.

This rearrangement joins TRBV30 to TRBJ1-1; possible D gene TRBD1, 5 bases. In germline, CDR1 is GTSNPN, CDR2 SVGIG (reference sequence). This CDR3 is built from 14 residues. V lost 0 bases to trimming and J lost 5 bases, with 13 bases between them. The CDR3 bases are TGTGCCTGGAGTGTTCCCGGGGGAGATACTGAAGCTTTCTTT. This encodes CAWSVPGGDTEAFF.

This clonotype has at least ten counts. The chain couples TRBV18 to TRBJ1-2; D remains unclear. Between the trimmed V and J ends, which lost 2 bases and 4 bases, there was a span of 11 bases. The CDR3 runs 14 residues. Germline-derived CDR1 and CDR2 are KGHSH and LQKENI. CDR3 in DNA: TGTGCCAGCTCACCAAGGGCCAGCCTCTATGGCTACACCTTC. Amino acids: CASSPRASLYGYTF. Complete variable domain (other parts from reference TRBV18 and TRBJ1-2): NAGVMQNPRHLVRRRGQEARLRCSPMKGHSHVYWYRQLPEEGLKFMVYLQKENIIDESGMPKERFSAEFPKEGPSILRIQQVVRGDSAAYFCASSPRASLYGYTFGSGTRLTVV.

This clonotype was recorded a few times. An end of the junction does not agree with germline; a read error may underlie this. The chain recombines TRBV29-1 with TRBJ2-4; D is unclear. CDR1 is SQVTM and CDR2 is ANQGSEA in the germline V gene. The CDR3 runs 12 residues. The CDR3 DNA reads TGCAGCGTTGACGAAGGTGAAGACATTAAGTACTTC. Its translation is CSVDEGEDIKYF.

In its sample, this clonotype was seen many times. The chain has TRBV6-5 and TRBJ2-7; TRBD2 agrees at 7 bases. Losses at the gene ends were 0 bases for V and 2 bases for J; bases not matched to a gene: 4. Germline CDR1 MNHEY, CDR2 SVGAGI. This CDR3 spans 15 amino acids. The CDR3 DNA reads as TGTGCCAGCAGTTACTCAGCGGGGACTACCTACGAGCAGTACTTC. Protein product: CASSYSAGTTYEQYF.

Ten or more counts support this clonotype. CDR3: CASKRGVTEAFF. The CDR3 bases are TGTGCCAGTAAACGGGGGGTCACTGAAGCTTTCTTT. V and J are TRBV19 and TRBJ1-1, with TRBD1 as a possible D gene (5 bases). This CDR3 region has 12 residues. V was pared by 7 bases and J by 4 bases, with 10 bases between. CDR1 is LNHDA, CDR2 SQIVND, per germline (reference sequence).

This clonotype appeared many times. This rearrangement joins TRBV13 to TRBJ1-2; TRBD1 is a possible D gene (5 bases). The CDR3 length is 13 residues. Looked up from germline, CDR1 is PRHDT and CDR2 is FYEKMQ (reference sequence). V was trimmed by 1 base and J by 8 bases, leaving 11 bases between them. CDR3 region: CASSLEGNVGYTF. As DNA, the CDR3 is TGTGCCAGCAGCTTAGAGGGGAATGTGGGCTACACCTTC.

This clonotype showed up just a few times. The J gene is TRBJ1-6, the V gene TRBV4-1; 10 bases match TRBD1. The CDR3 contains 14 residues. The germline V gene has CDR1 MGHRA and CDR2 YSYEKL. V was clipped by 4 bases and J by 15 bases; unmatched bases: 9. The CDR3 DNA reads as TGCGCCAGCAGCCGGGGGACAGGGGCTATAGGCCTCCACTTT. Its translation is CASSRGTGAIGLHF.

This clonotype was observed at least ten times. The chain links TRBV5-1 to TRBJ2-5; TRBD1 is a possible D gene (5 bases). CDR3 length: 16 residues. Trimming stripped 0 bases from V and 2 bases from J, with 14 bases between. The germline V gene has CDR1 SGHRS and CDR2 YFSETQ. CDR3 amino acids: CASSLERTLLQETQYF. The CDR3 DNA is TGCGCCAGCAGCTTGGAACGGACACTGCTTCAAGAGACCCAGTACTTC.